This entry lists 20 T cell receptor beta chains sequenced from one sample in a study of cytomegalovirus exposure and HLA in healthy donors. In the PCR, 60 Vbeta and 13 Jbeta primers were used. Profiled with immunoSEQ multiplex PCR; TCRdb holds only in-frame clones, not every one. The table shows roughly 150,000 clones, with 80% to 85% occurring only once. The sample taken for sequencing was PBMCs. These receptors all stem from a male donor in good health and CMV-seronegative.

This clone was detected only a few times. The V and J genes are TRBV6-6 and TRBJ2-7, with a tentative D call TRBD2 (6 bases). Trimming left V 6 bases short and J 5 bases short, with 17 bases between. This CDR3 comprises 14 residues. The germline V gene has CDR1 MNHNY and CDR2 SVGAGI (reference sequence). The CDR3 nucleotides are TGTGCCAGCAGCCCGGGGCGGGGTCTGCACGAGCAGTACTTC. It is translated as CASSPGRGLHEQYF.

The chain joins TRBV20-1 to TRBJ1-2; D is undetermined. V lost 3 bases and J lost 8, with 10 bases in between. This CDR3 is built from 11 residues. The germline gives CDR1 DFQATT, CDR2 SNEGSKA (reference sequence). The CDR3 protein is CSASQARGYTF. CDR3 in DNA: TGCAGTGCTAGTCAGGCCCGGGGCTACACCTTC.

This chain uses TRBV28 with TRBJ1-1; D may be TRBD1 (6 bases). CDR1 and CDR2 from the germline V gene are MDHEN and SYDVKM. The length of the CDR3 is 15 residues. V lost 2 bases and J 7 bases, leaving 17 bases between the germline ends. The CDR3 loop is CASSLTGSWDGEAFF. The CDR3 DNA reads TGTGCCAGCAGTTTAACAGGGTCCTGGGACGGTGAAGCTTTCTTT.

V usage is TRBV11-2 and J usage is TRBJ2-3; 8 bases are shared with TRBD2. CDR3 size: 14 residues. The ends lost 4 bases at V and 1 base at J; junction bases unmatched: 1. Germline V gene data show CDR1 as SGHAT and CDR2 as FQNNGV. The CDR3 reads CASSSTSGTDTQYF. DNA for the CDR3: TGTGCCAGCAGCTCGACTAGCGGCACAGATACGCAGTATTTT. Variable domain in full (rest from reference TRBV11-2 and TRBJ2-3): EAGVAQSPRYKIIEKRQSVAFWCNPISGHATLYWYQQILGQGPKLLIQFQNNGVVDDSQLPKDRFSAERLKGVDSTLKIQPAKLEDSAVYLCASSSTSGTDTQYFGPGTRLTVL.

J is TRBJ2-5 and V is TRBV18; tentative D call: TRBD2 (7 bases). Germline CDR1 is KGHSH and CDR2 is LQKENI. The V and J ends lost 3 bases and 5 bases respectively, with 19 bases between them. This CDR3 has 16 amino acids. The CDR3 is CASSPLGGGRSETQYF. CDR3 coding DNA: TGTGCCAGCTCACCCCTGGGAGGGGGTCGTTCGGAGACCCAGTACTTC.

The chain carries TRBV19 and TRBJ2-1, with TRBD2 matching over 8 bases. There are 16 residues in the CDR3. V gave up 6 bases and J gave up 9 bases; unmatched junction bases: 16. Looked up from germline, CDR1 is LNHDA and CDR2 is SQIVND (reference sequence). The CDR3 loop reads CASSPSSGGGSGEQFF. CDR3 nucleotides: TGTGCCAGTAGCCCTTCCTCGGGGGGGGGTAGCGGTGAGCAGTTCTTC. Full variable domain (missing parts from reference TRBV19 and TRBJ2-1): DGGITQSPKYLFRKEGQNVTLSCEQNLNHDAMYWYRQDPGQGLRLIYYSQIVNDFQKGDIAEGYSVSREKKESFPLTVTSAQKNPTAFYLCASSPSSGGGSGEQFFGPGTRLTVL.

This clone has a handful of counts. The rearrangement joins TRBV27 to TRBJ2-7; D perhaps matches TRBD2 (6 bases). This CDR3 region has 15 residues. Trimming left V 6 bases short and J 0 bases short, with 15 bases between. CDR1 MNHEY and CDR2 SMNVEV come from the germline V gene (reference sequence). The CDR3 here is CASSSWRGDSYEQYF. In nucleotides, the CDR3 is TGTGCCAGCAGCTCGTGGCGGGGAGACTCCTACGAGCAGTACTTC.

CDR3 bases: TGTGCCAGCTCACCACCGGTTATAGGGACAGACGTCTACGAGCAGTACTTC. Its translation is CASSPPVIGTDVYEQYF. This chain links TRBV18 with TRBJ2-7; 7 nucleotides match TRBD1. Per germline, CDR1 KGHSH and CDR2 LQKENI. The V gene end was trimmed by 0 bases and the J gene end by 3 bases; junction bases not matched to a gene: 11. The CDR3 has 17 residues.

CDR3 sequence reads: CASGQDASPLHF. The CDR3 DNA is TGTGCCAGCGGACAGGATGCTTCACCCCTCCACTTT. The chain combines TRBV19 with TRBJ1-6, with 7 bases lining up with TRBD1. The CDR3 runs 12 residues. Per the germline V gene, CDR1 is LNHDA and CDR2 is SQIVND (reference sequence). V shed 9 bases, J shed 9 bases, and the junction held 5 bases outside the gene matches.

The chain joins TRBV6-5 to TRBJ1-5; TRBD1 matches 8 bases. The length of the CDR3 is 15 residues. CDR1 and CDR2 from the germline V gene are MNHEY and SVGAGI. Unmatched junction bases numbered 5, after V lost 5 bases and J lost 2 bases. Written as DNA, the CDR3 is TGTGCCAGCAGTAGGCTACAGGGGGGCAATCAGCCCCAGCATTTT. Translating gives CASSRLQGGNQPQHF.

As to this clone: The germline gene is not matched at one end of the junction; a read error may be the cause. The chain recombines TRBV7-6 with TRBJ2-1; the match to TRBD1 covers 9 bases. CDR3 length: 16 residues. Germline assignment: CDR1 SGHVS and CDR2 FNYEAQ. The DNA of the CDR3 is TGTGCCAGCAGCCTAGCAGGGACAGGGTATCTGCTTGAGCAGTTCTTC. It specifies CASSLAGTGYLLEQFF.

The chain recombines TRBV15 with TRBJ2-1, with D maybe TRBD1 (6 bases). The CDR3 covers 15 residues. Germline loops: CDR1 LNHNV, CDR2 YYDKDF (reference sequence). V lost 0 bases to trimming and J lost 4 bases, with 10 bases between them. This CDR3 is CATSRDRTAYNEQFF. In DNA form, the CDR3 reads TGTGCCACCAGCAGAGATAGGACAGCGTACAATGAGCAGTTCTTC.

The rearrangement joins TRBV7-8 to TRBJ2-1; D is unresolved. The CDR3 runs to 13 residues. Trimming took off 1 base at V and 6 bases at J, with 7 bases between the two ends. Germline values: CDR1 SGHVS, CDR2 FQNEAQ. The CDR3 DNA is TGTGCCAGCAGCTTAGACAGAACCAATGAGCAGTTCTTC. Translated, it gives CASSLDRTNEQFF.

This chain joins TRBV5-1 and TRBJ1-3; 8 positions match TRBD1. Germline CDR1 reads SGHRS; CDR2 reads YFSETQ. This CDR3 has 16 amino acids. V lost 3 bases and J lost 0; bases outside the gene matches: 5. The CDR3 loop is CASSSTGGSSGNTIYF. CDR3 in DNA: TGCGCCAGCAGCTCAACAGGGGGAAGCTCTGGAAACACCATATATTTT.

The V and J genes are TRBV5-4 and TRBJ2-4; D possibly corresponds to TRBD2 (5 bases). CDR3 length: 16 amino acids. Trimming took 1 base from V and 1 from J, leaving 12 bases between them. CDR1 and CDR2 (germline): SGHNT, YYREEE (reference sequence). In DNA, the CDR3 is TGTGCCAGCAGCTTGTCCCCGACGGGGGCCAAAAACATTCAGTACTTC. Amino acids: CASSLSPTGAKNIQYF.

The chain has TRBV19 and TRBJ1-1; D gene uncertain. V was trimmed by 2 bases and J by 3 bases, leaving 10 bases between them. The germline gives CDR1 LNHDA, CDR2 SQIVND (reference sequence). CDR3 length: 14 residues. CDR3: CASSIWGEDTEAFF. The CDR3 coding sequence is TGTGCCAGTAGTATATGGGGAGAGGACACTGAAGCTTTCTTT.

This sequence joins TRBV9 and TRBJ2-6; perhaps TRBD2 as D (5 bases). Per germline, CDR1 SGDLS and CDR2 YYNGEE. The CDR3 contains 16 residues. Between the trimmed V and J ends, which lost 0 bases and 0 bases, there was a span of 7 bases. The CDR3 coding sequence is TGTGCCAGCAGCGTAGGAGGGAGCTCTGGGGCCAACGTCCTGACTTTC. Translation gives CASSVGGSSGANVLTF. Using reference TRBV9 and TRBJ2-6 for the parts outside the CDR3, the full variable domain is DSGVTQTPKHLITATGQRVTLRCSPRSGDLSVYWYQQSLDQGLQFLIQYYNGEERAKGNILERFSAQQFPDLHSELNLSSLELGDSALYFCASSVGGSSGANVLTFGAGSRLTVL.

The chain joins TRBV5-6 to TRBJ2-5; TRBD1 might be the D (5 bases). This CDR3 is built from 13 residues. Germline loops: CDR1 SGHDT, CDR2 YYEEEE. V gave up 4 bases and J gave up 2 bases, with 9 bases separating them. CDR3: CASSRRGQETQYF. CDR3 nucleotide sequence: TGTGCCAGCAGCCGAAGGGGACAAGAGACCCAGTACTTC.

The chain has TRBV28 and TRBJ2-1; 10 bases align to TRBD2. The CDR3 is 15 residues long. Per germline, CDR1 MDHEN and CDR2 SYDVKM. V lost 8 bases to trimming and J lost 6 bases; unmatched junction nucleotides: 10. DNA for the CDR3: TGTGCCAGCTCACCGAGCGGGGGGGCTGCCAATGAGCAGTTCTTC. Protein sequence: CASSPSGGAANEQFF. The full variable domain, with the rest looked up from reference TRBV28 and TRBJ2-1, is DVKVTQSSRYLVKRTGEKVFLECVQDMDHENMFWYRQDPGLGLRLIYFSYDVKMKEKGDIPEGYSVSREKKERFSLILESASTNQTSMYLCASSPSGGAANEQFFGPGTRLTVL.

The rearrangement links TRBV6-1 to TRBJ1-3; TRBD1 is a possible D gene (5 bases). The germline gives CDR1 MNHNS, CDR2 SASEGT. V lost 2 bases, J lost 0 bases, and 11 bases lay in between. The CDR3 consists of 16 residues. The CDR3 DNA is TGTGCCAGCAGTGAACGCGGGGGTCCCTCTGGAAACACCATATATTTT. It translates to CASSERGGPSGNTIYF.